These 13 T cell receptor beta chains were sequenced from one sample in a study of cytomegalovirus exposure and HLA in healthy donors. Primers included in the PCR were 60 Vbeta and 13 Jbeta primers. Profiling relied on immunoSEQ multiplex PCR, and the TCRdb table lists in-frame clones only, not all of them. The sample shows 52,000 or so clones, roughly 81% of them seen only once. Input material: PBMCs. These receptors came from a middle-aged woman in good health and CMV-seropositive.

J is TRBJ1-5 and V is TRBV6-1, with 8 bases identical to TRBD1. Germline V lookup: CDR1 MNHNS, CDR2 SASEGT. V was clipped by 0 bases and J by 2 bases; unmatched bases: 6. The CDR3 is made up of 17 amino acids. CDR3 residues: CASSEAAGQGGNQPQHF. The DNA of the CDR3 is TGTGCCAGCAGTGAAGCCGCCGGACAGGGTGGCAATCAGCCCCAGCATTTT.

V gene TRBV2 combines with J gene TRBJ1-5, with 9 bases aligning to TRBD1. J was trimmed by 2 bases and V by 4 bases; bases with no gene match: 3. Germline assignment: CDR1 SNHLY and CDR2 FYNNEI. The CDR3 runs to 15 residues. The CDR3 protein is CASSVRTGGNQPQHF. Here the CDR3 DNA reads TGTGCCAGCAGTGTTCGGACAGGGGGCAATCAGCCCCAGCATTTT.

The genes are TRBV9 and TRBJ2-1; 10 bases line up with TRBD2. Germline values: CDR1 SGDLS, CDR2 YYNGEE. Trimming cost V 2 bases and J 0 bases; bases outside gene matches: 8. This CDR3 contains 18 residues. The chain's CDR3 is CASSVSSGGSSSYNEQFF. CDR3 DNA: TGTGCCAGCAGCGTCTCTAGCGGGGGTTCTAGCTCCTACAATGAGCAGTTCTTC.

This rearrangement joins TRBV30 to TRBJ2-5; 7 nucleotides align to TRBD2. Germline V gene data show CDR1 as GTSNPN and CDR2 as SVGIG (reference sequence). This CDR3 is 14 amino acids long. The V and J ends lost 1 base and 5 bases, in that order; junction bases with no gene match: 7. The CDR3 protein is CAWSAPGTTETQYF. The CDR3 DNA sequence: TGTGCCTGGAGTGCGCCGGGGACTACCGAGACCCAGTACTTC.

This CDR3 is CASSLGQIYEKLFF. CDR3 coding DNA: TGTGCCAGCAGTTTGGGGCAGATCTATGAAAAACTGTTTTTT. The rearrangement links TRBV28 to TRBJ1-4; D is perhaps TRBD1 (5 bases). The V end lost 3 bases, the J end lost 6 bases, and 11 bases lay between the germline ends. The germline V gene has CDR1 MDHEN and CDR2 SYDVKM. This CDR3 has 14 residues.

The chain has TRBV29-1 and TRBJ2-3, with a possible D match to TRBD2 (7 bases). Germline V gives CDR1 SQVTM, CDR2 ANQGSEA. The CDR3 contains 14 residues. CDR3 residues: CTHGGGGVTDTQYF. CDR3 sequence (DNA): TGCACCCATGGGGGGGGCGGGGTTACAGATACGCAGTATTTT.

This sequence joins TRBV7-8 and TRBJ2-7; 8 bases match TRBD1. V lost 5 bases to trimming and J lost 3 bases; unmatched junction nucleotides: 9. This CDR3 is built from 15 residues. From germline, CDR1 is SGHVS and CDR2 FQNEAQ. The CDR3 reads CASSRVTGASYEQYF. In DNA, the CDR3 is TGTGCCAGCAGCCGGGTGACAGGGGCGAGCTACGAGCAGTACTTC.

The chain combines TRBV13 with TRBJ1-6; tentatively, D is TRBD1 (5 bases). In germline, CDR1 is PRHDT, CDR2 FYEKMQ (reference sequence). The CDR3 length is 14 residues. Trimming took off 6 bases at V and 5 bases at J, with 11 bases between the two ends. CDR3 protein: CASRFRGDNSPLHF. The CDR3, as DNA: TGTGCCAGCAGGTTCCGGGGGGATAATTCACCCCTCCACTTT.

This chain connects TRBV6-5 to TRBJ1-6; TRBD1 aligns across 7 bases. Trimming removed 7 bases from V and 10 bases from J; junction bases left unmatched: 13. Per germline, CDR1 MNHEY and CDR2 SVGAGI. CDR3 length equals 15 residues. In nucleotides, the CDR3 is TGTGCCAGCAAAGAGGGACAGACCCCCCGATCACCCCTCCACTTT. This sequence encodes CASKEGQTPRSPLHF.

The chain links TRBV5-5 to TRBJ2-5, with D possibly matching TRBD1 (6 bases). CDR3 size: 13 residues. Germline lookup yields CDR1 SGHKS and CDR2 YYEKEE (reference sequence). The V end was cut by 3 bases, the J end by 2 bases, with 8 bases between. The CDR3 reads CASSSTGQETQYF. DNA of the CDR3: TGTGCCAGCAGCTCGACAGGACAAGAGACCCAGTACTTC.

This chain connects TRBV25-1 to TRBJ1-1, with 12 bases that match TRBD1. CDR3 length: 16 amino acids. The V gene end was trimmed by 8 bases and the J gene end by 4 bases; junction bases not matched to a gene: 11. CDR1 is MGHDK and CDR2 is SYGVNS in the germline V gene. Here the CDR3 reads CASVRDRGRGGTEAFF. The CDR3 DNA is TGTGCCAGCGTCCGGGACAGGGGGCGCGGGGGCACTGAAGCTTTCTTT. Full variable domain (missing parts from reference TRBV25-1 and TRBJ1-1): EADIYQTPRYLVIGTGKKITLECSQTMGHDKMYWYQQDPGMELHLIHYSYGVNSTEKGDLSSESTVSRIRTEHFPLTLESARPSHTSQYLCASVRDRGRGGTEAFFGQGTRLTVV.

This clone appeared a few times. The rearrangement uses TRBV4-3 and TRBJ1-6; no clear D gene. This CDR3 region has 14 residues. Trimming cost V 1 base and J 4 bases, with 5 bases left between them. From germline, CDR1 is LGHNA and CDR2 YSLEER. The CDR3 DNA is TGCGCCAGCAGCCAAGGCAGATATAATTCACCCCTCCACTTT. As protein: CASSQGRYNSPLHF.

The CDR3 sequence is CASSLDGGEPYEQYF. The CDR3 DNA reads as TGTGCCAGCAGCTTAGACGGGGGGGAACCCTACGAGCAGTACTTC. V is TRBV7-2 and J is TRBJ2-7; 8 positions match TRBD2. With V trimmed by 1 base and J by 2 bases, 4 bases remained unmatched. The germline CDR1 and CDR2 sequences are SGHTA and FQGNSA. This CDR3 contains 15 residues.